The source of this T cell receptor beta chain is a study of vaccination and CD4 T cells after COVID-19. V was clipped by 4 bases and J by 4 bases, with 10 bases between them. Germline CDR1 reads MNHNS; CDR2 reads SASEGT. CDR3 size: 13 residues. The Oncomine TCR Beta short-read assay generated sequence data from the DNA of cultured CD4+ T cells. MiXCR, applied by TCRdb to the PCR reads, yields one record per CDR3 protein. The sample carries roughly 4,000 distinct CDR3 sequences, roughly a fifth recorded once. In this sample, this clonotype is medium-sized. What it binds is not known. Treatment: roughly ten-day PBMC culture with coronavirus spike peptide pools or control peptides (ViraFEST assay). Dates of PCR positivity, March to December 2020, preceded the US Alpha, Beta and Delta variants.

The sequenced sample was CD4+ T cells from blood, cultured in vitro. This receptor was taken from a human donor who had recovered from COVID-19. The chain has TRBV6-1 and TRBJ1-1; the D gene is possibly TRBD1 (5 bases). The CDR3 spells CASSGPGGTEAFF. In DNA form, the CDR3 reads TGTGCCAGCAGTGGCCCGGGGGGCACTGAAGCTTTCTTT.